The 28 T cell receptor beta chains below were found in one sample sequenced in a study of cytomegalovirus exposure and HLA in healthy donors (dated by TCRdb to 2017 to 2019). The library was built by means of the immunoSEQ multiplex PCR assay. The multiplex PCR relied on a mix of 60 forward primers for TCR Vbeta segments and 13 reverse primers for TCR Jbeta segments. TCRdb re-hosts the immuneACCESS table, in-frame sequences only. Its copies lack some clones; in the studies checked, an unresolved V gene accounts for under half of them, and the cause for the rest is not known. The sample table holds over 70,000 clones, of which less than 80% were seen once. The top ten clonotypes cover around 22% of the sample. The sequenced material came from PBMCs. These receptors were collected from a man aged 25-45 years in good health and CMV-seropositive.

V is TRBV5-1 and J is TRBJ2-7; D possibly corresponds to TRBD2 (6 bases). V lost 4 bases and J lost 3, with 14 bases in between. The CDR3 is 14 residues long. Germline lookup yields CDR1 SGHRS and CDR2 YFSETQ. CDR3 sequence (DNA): TGCGCCAGCAGCACCGGGACTCAGGACTACGAGCAGTACTTC. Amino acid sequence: CASSTGTQDYEQYF.

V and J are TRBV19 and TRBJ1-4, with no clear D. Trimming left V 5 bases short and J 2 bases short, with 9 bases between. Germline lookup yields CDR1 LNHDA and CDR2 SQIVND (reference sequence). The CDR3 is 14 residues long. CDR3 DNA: TGTGCCAGTAGTGAGGGCCAGACTAATGAAAAACTGTTTTTT. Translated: CASSEGQTNEKLFF.

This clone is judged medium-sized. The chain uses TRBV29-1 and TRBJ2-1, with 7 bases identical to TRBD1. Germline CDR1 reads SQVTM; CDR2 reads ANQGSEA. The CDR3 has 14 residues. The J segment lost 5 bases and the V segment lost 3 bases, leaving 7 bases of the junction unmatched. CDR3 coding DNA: TGCAGCGTTGAGGGACAGATTTCCCACAATGAGCAGTTCTTC. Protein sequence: CSVEGQISHNEQFF.

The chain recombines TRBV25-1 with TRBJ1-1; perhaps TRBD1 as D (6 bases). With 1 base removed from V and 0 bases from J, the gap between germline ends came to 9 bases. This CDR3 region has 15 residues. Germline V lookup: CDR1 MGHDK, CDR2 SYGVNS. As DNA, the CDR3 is TGTGCCAGCAGTGAATTCACAGGGATGAACACTGAAGCTTTCTTT. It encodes CASSEFTGMNTEAFF.

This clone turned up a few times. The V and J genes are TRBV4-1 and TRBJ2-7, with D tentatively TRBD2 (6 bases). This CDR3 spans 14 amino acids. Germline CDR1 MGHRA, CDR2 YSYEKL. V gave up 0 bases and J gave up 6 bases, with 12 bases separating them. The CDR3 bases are TGCGCCAGCAGCCAAGACCCGTTGGGGGGCGAGCAGTACTTC. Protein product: CASSQDPLGGEQYF.

CDR3 sequence reads: CASSFRGQPQHF. CDR3 nucleotide sequence: TGTGCCAGCAGTTTCAGAGGTCAGCCCCAGCATTTT. V is TRBV28 and J is TRBJ1-5; D not certain. The germline V gene has CDR1 MDHEN and CDR2 SYDVKM. V was shortened by 3 bases and J by 6 bases, with 6 bases between the two germline ends. CDR3 size: 12 residues.

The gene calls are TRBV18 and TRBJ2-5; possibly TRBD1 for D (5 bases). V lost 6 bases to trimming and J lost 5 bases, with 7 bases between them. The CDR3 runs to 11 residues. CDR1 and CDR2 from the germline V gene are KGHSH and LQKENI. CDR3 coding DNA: TGTGCCAGCTCCAACAGGGAGACCCAGTACTTC. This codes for CASSNRETQYF. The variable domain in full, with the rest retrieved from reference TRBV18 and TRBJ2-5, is NAGVMQNPRHLVRRRGQEARLRCSPMKGHSHVYWYRQLPEEGLKFMVYLQKENIIDESGMPKERFSAEFPKEGPSILRIQQVVRGDSAAYFCASSNRETQYFGPGTRLLVL.

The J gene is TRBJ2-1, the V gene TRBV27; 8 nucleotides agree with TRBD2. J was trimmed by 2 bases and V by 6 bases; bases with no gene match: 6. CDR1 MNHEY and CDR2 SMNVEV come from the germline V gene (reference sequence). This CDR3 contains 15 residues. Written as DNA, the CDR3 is TGTGCCAGCAGCCTCCGGGGGGGCGCCTACAATGAGCAGTTCTTC. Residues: CASSLRGGAYNEQFF.

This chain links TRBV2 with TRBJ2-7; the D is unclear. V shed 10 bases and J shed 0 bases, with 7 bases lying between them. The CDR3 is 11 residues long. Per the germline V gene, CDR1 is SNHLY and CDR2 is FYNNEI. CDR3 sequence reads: CATLVSYEQYF. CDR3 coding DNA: TGTGCCACCCTAGTCTCCTACGAGCAGTACTTC.

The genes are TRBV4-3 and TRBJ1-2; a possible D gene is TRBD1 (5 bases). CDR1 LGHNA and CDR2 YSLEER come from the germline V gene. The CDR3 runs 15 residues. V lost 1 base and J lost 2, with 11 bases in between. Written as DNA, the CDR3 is TGCGCCAGCAGCCAAGTACGGGGGGGGAACTATGGCTACACCTTC. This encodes CASSQVRGGNYGYTF.

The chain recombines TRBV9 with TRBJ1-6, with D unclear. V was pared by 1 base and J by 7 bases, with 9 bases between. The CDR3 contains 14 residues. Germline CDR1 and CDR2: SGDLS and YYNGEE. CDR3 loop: CASSVQTVNSPLHF. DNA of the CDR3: TGTGCCAGCAGCGTACAGACTGTGAATTCACCCCTCCACTTT.

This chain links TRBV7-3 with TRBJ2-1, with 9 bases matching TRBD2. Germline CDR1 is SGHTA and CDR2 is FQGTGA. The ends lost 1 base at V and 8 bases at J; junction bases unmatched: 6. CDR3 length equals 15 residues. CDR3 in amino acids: CASSLSGGVRDEQFF. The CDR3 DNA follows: TGTGCCAGCAGCTTAAGCGGGGGGGTCCGGGATGAGCAGTTCTTC.

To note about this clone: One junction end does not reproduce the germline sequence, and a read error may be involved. The CDR3 DNA sequence: TGCGCCAGCAACTTGGACAGGGGGACTTACGAGCAGTACTTC. The encoded protein is CASNLDRGTYEQYF. The chain has TRBV5-1 and TRBJ2-7; 10 nucleotides line up with TRBD1. CDR1 is SGHRS, CDR2 YFSETQ, per germline. This CDR3 has 14 amino acids. The full variable domain, rest sourced from reference TRBV5-1 and TRBJ2-7, is KAGVTQTPRYLIKTRGQQVTLSCSPISGHRSVSWYQQTPGQGLQFLFEYFSETQRNKGNFPGRFSGRQFSNSRSEMNVSTLELGDSALYLCASNLDRGTYEQYFGPGTRLTVT.

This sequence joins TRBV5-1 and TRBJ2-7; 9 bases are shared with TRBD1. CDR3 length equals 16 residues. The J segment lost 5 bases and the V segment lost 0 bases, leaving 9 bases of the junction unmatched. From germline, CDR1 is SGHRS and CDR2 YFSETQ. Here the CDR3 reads CASSLVGGQGEDEQYF. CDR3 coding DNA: TGCGCCAGCAGCTTGGTTGGGGGACAGGGAGAAGACGAGCAGTACTTC.

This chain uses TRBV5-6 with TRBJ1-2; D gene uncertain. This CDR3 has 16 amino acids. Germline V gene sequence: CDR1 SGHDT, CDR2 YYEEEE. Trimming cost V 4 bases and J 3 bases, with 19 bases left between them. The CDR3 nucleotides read TGTGCCAGCAGCCTCCAGGACTTAAAAGGGCACTATGGCTACACCTTC. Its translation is CASSLQDLKGHYGYTF.

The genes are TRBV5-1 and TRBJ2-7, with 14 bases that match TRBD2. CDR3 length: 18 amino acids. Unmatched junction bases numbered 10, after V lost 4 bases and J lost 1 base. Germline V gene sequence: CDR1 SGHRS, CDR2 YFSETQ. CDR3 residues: CASSAAGTSGRQSYEQYF. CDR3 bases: TGCGCCAGCAGCGCAGCCGGGACTAGCGGGAGACAATCCTACGAGCAGTACTTC.

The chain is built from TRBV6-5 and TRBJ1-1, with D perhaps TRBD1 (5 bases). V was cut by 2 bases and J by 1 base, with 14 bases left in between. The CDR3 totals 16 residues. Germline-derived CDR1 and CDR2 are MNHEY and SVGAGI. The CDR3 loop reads CASSYGQSGGNTEAFF. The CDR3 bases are TGTGCCAGCAGTTACGGTCAATCGGGGGGGAACACTGAAGCTTTCTTT.

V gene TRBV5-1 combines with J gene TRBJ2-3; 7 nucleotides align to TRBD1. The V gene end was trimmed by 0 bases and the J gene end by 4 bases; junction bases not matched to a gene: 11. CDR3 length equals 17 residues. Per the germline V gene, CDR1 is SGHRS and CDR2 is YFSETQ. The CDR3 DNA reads TGCGCCAGCAGCTTGGATACCGGGACAGTGGGTCCAGATACGCAGTATTTT. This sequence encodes CASSLDTGTVGPDTQYF. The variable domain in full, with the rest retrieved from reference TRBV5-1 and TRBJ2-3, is KAGVTQTPRYLIKTRGQQVTLSCSPISGHRSVSWYQQTPGQGLQFLFEYFSETQRNKGNFPGRFSGRQFSNSRSEMNVSTLELGDSALYLCASSLDTGTVGPDTQYFGPGTRLTVL.

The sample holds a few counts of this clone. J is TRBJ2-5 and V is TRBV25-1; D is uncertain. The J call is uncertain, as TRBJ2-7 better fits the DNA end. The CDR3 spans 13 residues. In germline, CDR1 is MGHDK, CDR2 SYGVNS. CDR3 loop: CASSEVWSYEQYF. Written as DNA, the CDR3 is TGTGCCAGCAGTGAGGTCTGGTCCTACGAGCAGTACTTC.

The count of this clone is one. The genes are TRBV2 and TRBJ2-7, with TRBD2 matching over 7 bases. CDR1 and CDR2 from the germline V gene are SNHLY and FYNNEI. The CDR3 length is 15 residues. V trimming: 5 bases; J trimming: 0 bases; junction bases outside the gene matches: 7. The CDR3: CASSRLAVSSYEQYF. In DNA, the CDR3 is TGTGCCAGCAGTCGACTAGCAGTAAGCTCCTACGAGCAGTACTTC.

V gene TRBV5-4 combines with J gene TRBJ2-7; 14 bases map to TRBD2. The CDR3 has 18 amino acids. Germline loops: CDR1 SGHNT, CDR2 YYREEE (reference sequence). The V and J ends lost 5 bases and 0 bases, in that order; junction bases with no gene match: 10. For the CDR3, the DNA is TGTGCCAGCAGTAATGGACTAGCGGGAGGCCCAAGCTCCTACGAGCAGTACTTC. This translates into CASSNGLAGGPSSYEQYF.

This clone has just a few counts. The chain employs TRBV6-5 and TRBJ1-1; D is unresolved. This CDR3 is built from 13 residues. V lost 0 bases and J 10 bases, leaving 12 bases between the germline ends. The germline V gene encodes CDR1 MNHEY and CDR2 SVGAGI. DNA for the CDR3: TGTGCCAGCAGTTACTCGATCGGGGAGGCAGCTTTCTTT. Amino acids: CASSYSIGEAAFF.

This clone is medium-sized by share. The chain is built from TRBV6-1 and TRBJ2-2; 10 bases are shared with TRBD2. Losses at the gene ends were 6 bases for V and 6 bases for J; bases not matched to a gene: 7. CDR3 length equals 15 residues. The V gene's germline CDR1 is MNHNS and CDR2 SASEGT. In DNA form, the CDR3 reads TGTGCCAGCAGAAAAGCGGGGGGGCGGTCCGGGGAGCTGTTTTTT. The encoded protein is CASRKAGGRSGELFF.

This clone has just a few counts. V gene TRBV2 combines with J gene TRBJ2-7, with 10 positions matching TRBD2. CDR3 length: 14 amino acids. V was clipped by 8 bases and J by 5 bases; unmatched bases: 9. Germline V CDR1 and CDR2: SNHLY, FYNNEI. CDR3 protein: CASYGAAGGNEQYF. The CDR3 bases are TGTGCCAGCTACGGCGCAGCGGGAGGGAACGAGCAGTACTTC.

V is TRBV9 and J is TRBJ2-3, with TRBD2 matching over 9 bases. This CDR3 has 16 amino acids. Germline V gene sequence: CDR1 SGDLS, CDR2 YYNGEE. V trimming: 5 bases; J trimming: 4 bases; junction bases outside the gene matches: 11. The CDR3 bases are TGTGCCAGCAGTCAAGGGGGCGGGGGGGCCTCAGATACGCAGTATTTT. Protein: CASSQGGGGASDTQYF.

CDR3 coding DNA: TGTGCCAGCAGCGGGGGGGGCGGGGGGCGGACTGAAGCTTTCTTT. Protein sequence: CASSGGGGGRTEAFF. The J gene is TRBJ1-1, the V gene TRBV27, with TRBD1 as a possible D gene (6 bases). With 6 bases removed from V and 5 bases from J, the gap between germline ends came to 19 bases. The CDR3 is 15 amino acids. Per germline, CDR1 MNHEY and CDR2 SMNVEV (reference sequence).

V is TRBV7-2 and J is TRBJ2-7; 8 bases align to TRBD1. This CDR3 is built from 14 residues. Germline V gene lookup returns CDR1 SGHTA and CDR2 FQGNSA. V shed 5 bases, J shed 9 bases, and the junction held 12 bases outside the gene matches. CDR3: CASSAGQGLPRQYF. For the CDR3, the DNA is TGTGCCAGCAGCGCAGGACAGGGTCTCCCGCGGCAGTACTTC. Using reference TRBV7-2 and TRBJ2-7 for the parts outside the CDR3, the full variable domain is GAGVSQSPSNKVTEKGKDVELRCDPISGHTALYWYRQSLGQGLEFLIYFQGNSAPDKSGLPSDRFSAERTGGSVSTLTIQRTQQEDSAVYLCASSAGQGLPRQYFGPGTRLTVT.

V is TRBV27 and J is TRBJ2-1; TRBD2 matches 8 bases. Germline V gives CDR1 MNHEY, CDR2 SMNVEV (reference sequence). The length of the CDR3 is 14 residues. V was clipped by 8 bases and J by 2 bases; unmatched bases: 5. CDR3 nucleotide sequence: TGTGCCAGCGGACGGGAGGGTCCCTACAATGAGCAGTTCTTC. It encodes CASGREGPYNEQFF.